This TCR beta chain comes out of a study of T cell responses to AZD1222 COVID-19 vaccine. The study's findings and limits: Close to half of spike-specific TCRs reportedly recognize unmutated variant regions.

The protocol was immunoSEQ multiplex PCR, while the TCRdb copy is restricted to in-frame clones and leaves out a portion. The repertoire holds approximately 89,000 clones, with more than 70% as singletons. For this clone: Its antigen is as yet unknown.

Germline V gene sequence: CDR1 LNHDA, CDR2 SQIVND (reference sequence). V was cut by 3 bases and J by 5 bases, with 14 bases left in between. The CDR3 runs 15 residues. The chain carries TRBV19 and TRBJ2-1, with no clear D. The TCR originated in an adult in good health. The material sequenced was peripheral blood, taken on day 0 of AZD1222 vaccination. CDR3: CASSIGVGFNNEQFF. The CDR3 DNA reads as TGTGCCAGTAGTATTGGTGTGGGATTCAACAATGAGCAGTTCTTC. The full variable domain, its missing parts supplied by reference TRBV19 and TRBJ2-1, is DGGITQSPKYLFRKEGQNVTLSCEQNLNHDAMYWYRQDPGQGLRLIYYSQIVNDFQKGDIAEGYSVSREKKESFPLTVTSAQKNPTAFYLCASSIGVGFNNEQFFGPGTRLTVL.